This TCR beta chain came from a study of T-cell reconstitution after alpha-beta-depleted transplantation in children (dated by TCRdb to 2016 to 2017). At the level of the whole study: Using TCR repertoire profiling, the study followed T-cell immune reconstitution in a quantitative way in children after TCRalphabeta/CD19-depleted allogeneic hematopoietic cell transplantation.

Counted from cysteine to phenylalanine, this CDR3 has 13 amino acids. The only DNA kept is the CDR3, 39 bases in frame from the first base. The junction carries 17 bases between V and J, which are trimmed by 7 bases and 10 bases respectively. The germline V gene gives CDR1 as SNHLY and CDR2 as FYNNEI. This clonotype was counted only a few times. Its antigen has not been determined. No clone much larger than this one lies a single base away; base qualities are absent. Library preparation was by PCR. Sequencing used an Illumina HiSeq 2500. TCR library preparation used molecular barcoding, with unique molecular identifiers applied to normalize quantification of the TCRbeta repertoire. Clones were called with MiXCR by TCRdb after fastp trimmed the public reads at Q25, and only in-frame beta chains were retained. Identical CDR3 protein sequences are pooled into one entry, listed with their most common genes and DNA. This sample holds a few hundred thousand distinct CDR3 sequences; about 20% were observed only once. Together, the top ten hold 3% to 4.5% of the sample.

The receptor chain draws on TRBV2 and TRBJ2-1; the D gene is not confidently resolved. The input for sequencing was PBMCs from the stem cell graft donor, taken from the stem cell graft. The receptor's source is a human donor who donated a stem cell graft to a child with acute myeloid leukemia. DNA sequence: TGTGCCAGCAATACTCCACCGCATGTGGAGCAGTTCTTC. It translates to CASNTPPHVEQFF.